The text below deals with one T cell receptor beta chain. Its antigen is unidentified. These data originate in a study of cytomegalovirus exposure and HLA in healthy donors. Profiled with immunoSEQ multiplex PCR; TCRdb holds only in-frame clones, not every one. The data contain about 360,000 clones, around 86% of them singletons. This CDR3 has 14 residues. Per germline, CDR1 GTSNPN and CDR2 SVGIG (reference sequence). Trimming shortened V by 0 bases and J by 0 bases, and 8 bases separated the two germline ends. The study's findings and limits: The study designated fewer than 200 TCR beta chains cytomegalovirus-associated.

The source of this sequence is a woman under 30 in good health and CMV-seronegative. V is TRBV30 and J is TRBJ1-1; unclear D gene. The sequenced sample was PBMCs. CDR3 protein: CAWSVLSVNTEAFF. CDR3 bases: TGTGCCTGGAGTGTACTTTCGGTGAACACTGAAGCTTTCTTT.